This T cell receptor beta chain emerged from a study of T-cell memory formation after mild COVID-19. Overall study context: Among the donors, TCR clusters were largely specific to each donor.

There are a few counts of this clonotype. TCRdb processed the 5' RACE reads anew with MiXCR; each CDR3 protein has one entry. The sample includes 140,000 to 150,000 distinct CDR3 sequences, about 23% seen only once; the top ten take around a quarter. This CDR3 has 13 amino acids. Germline CDR1 and CDR2: SNHLY and FYNNEI. V lost 10 bases and J lost 3; bases outside the gene matches: 4. This sequence originates from an adult woman who had mild COVID-19 (a few samples of this study predate the infection). Cell type and time point are not known. This sequence joins TRBV2 and TRBJ2-7; 12 positions match TRBD2. What was sequenced was PBMCs or a T cell subset sorted from them (not recorded which). The DNA of the CDR3 is TGTGCCACCGGACTAGCGGGACTCTACGAGCAGTACTTC. Translation: CATGLAGLYEQYF.